Listed below are T cell receptor beta chains from one sample, sequenced in a study of control samples from healthy donors and cancer patients. The table came from immunoSEQ multiplex PCR; TCRdb's copy has only in-frame clones and leaves some out. The sample records some 35,000 clones, under 95% being singletons. Specimen: PBMCs. Receptor source: a man aged 35-49 years with colorectal cancer. Both conserved end residues are trimmed from each CDR3. The size field is filled for only some rows; it gives once, few, many or a size class.

CDR3: ASSPPGNTEAF; V: TRBV27; size: few
CDR3: SASLRERLEYT; V: TRBV20-1; size: -
CDR3: ASSPRDMNTEAF; V: TRBV18; size: -
CDR3: ASSQVSGGHRTEAF; V: TRBV14; size: once
CDR3: ASSPTRGGYT; V: TRBV12-3/TRBV12-4; size: -
CDR3: ASRKDSNTGELF; V: TRBV5-4; size: -
CDR3: ASSYSLAGSYEQY; V: TRBV6-5; size: -
CDR3: ASSLAGSQETQY; V: TRBV5-4; size: -
CDR3: ASSPSGYEQY; V: TRBV4-1; size: -
CDR3: ASSLRTIESYEQY; V: TRBV7-8; size: -
CDR3: ASTRRSTSGETQY; V: TRBV25-1; size: -
CDR3: ASTQGPNYGYT; V: TRBV19; size: -
CDR3: ASSLRGTGRAETQY; V: TRBV7-3; size: -
CDR3: ASSPDRRSTEAF; V: TRBV5-1; size: -
CDR3: ASSPGQNTDTQY; V: TRBV19; size: -
CDR3: ASSAGGNNEQF; V: TRBV9; size: -
CDR3: ASSDRGRTDTQY; V: TRBV3-1/TRBV3-2; size: once
CDR3: ASSSNPTTGTAGYT; V: TRBV7-8; size: -
CDR3: ASSEGASSEQY; V: TRBV9; size: -
CDR3: ASSRSGGSYEQY; V: TRBV27; size: -
CDR3: ASSSGLHVETQY; V: TRBV7-9; size: -
CDR3: ASSDTGASTDTQY; V: TRBV27; size: -
CDR3: ASSQLQTGGPTEAF; V: TRBV4-3; size: -